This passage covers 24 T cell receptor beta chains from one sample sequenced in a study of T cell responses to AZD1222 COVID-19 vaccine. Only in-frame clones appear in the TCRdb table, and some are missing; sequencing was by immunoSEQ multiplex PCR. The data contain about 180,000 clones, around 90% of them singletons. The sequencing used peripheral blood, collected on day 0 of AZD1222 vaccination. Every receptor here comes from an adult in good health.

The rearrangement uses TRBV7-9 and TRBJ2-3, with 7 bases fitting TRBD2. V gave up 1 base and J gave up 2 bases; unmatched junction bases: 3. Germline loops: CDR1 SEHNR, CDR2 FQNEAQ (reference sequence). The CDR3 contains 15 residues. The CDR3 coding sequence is TGTGCCAGCAGCTTAGGCGGGGGAGTCACAGATACGCAGTATTTT. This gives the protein CASSLGGGVTDTQYF.

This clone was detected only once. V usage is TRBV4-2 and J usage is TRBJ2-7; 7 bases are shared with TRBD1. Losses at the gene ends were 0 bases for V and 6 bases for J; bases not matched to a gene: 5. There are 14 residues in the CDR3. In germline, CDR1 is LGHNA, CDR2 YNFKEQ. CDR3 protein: CASSQDPRGSEQYF. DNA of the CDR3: TGTGCCAGCAGCCAAGACCCCAGGGGGAGCGAGCAGTACTTC.

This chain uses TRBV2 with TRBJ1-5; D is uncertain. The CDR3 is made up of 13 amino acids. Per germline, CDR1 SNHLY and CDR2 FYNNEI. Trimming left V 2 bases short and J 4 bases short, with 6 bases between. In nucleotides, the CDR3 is TGTGCCAGCAGTGAATTGCGGAATCAGCCCCAGCATTTT. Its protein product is CASSELRNQPQHF.

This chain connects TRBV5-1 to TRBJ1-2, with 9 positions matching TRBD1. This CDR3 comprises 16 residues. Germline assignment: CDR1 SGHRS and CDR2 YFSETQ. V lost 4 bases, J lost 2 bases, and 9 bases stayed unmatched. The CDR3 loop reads CASSHSTGGQNYGYTF. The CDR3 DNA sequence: TGCGCCAGCAGCCACAGTACAGGGGGCCAAAACTATGGCTACACCTTC.

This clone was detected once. The CDR3 loop reads CASSLSPNTGLGGYTF. Here the CDR3 DNA reads TGTGCCAGCAGTTTATCCCCTAATACAGGGTTGGGTGGCTACACCTTC. The chain employs TRBV27 and TRBJ1-2, with D tentatively TRBD1 (6 bases). CDR3 size: 16 residues. Germline lookup yields CDR1 MNHEY and CDR2 SMNVEV (reference sequence). V lost 0 bases, J lost 7 bases, and 18 bases lay in between.

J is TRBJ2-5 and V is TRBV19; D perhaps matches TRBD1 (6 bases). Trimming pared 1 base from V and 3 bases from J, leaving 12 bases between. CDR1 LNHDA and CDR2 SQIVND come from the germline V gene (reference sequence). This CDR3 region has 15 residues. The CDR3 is CASSIVGTWEETQYF. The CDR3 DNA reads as TGTGCCAGTAGTATAGTTGGGACATGGGAAGAGACCCAGTACTTC. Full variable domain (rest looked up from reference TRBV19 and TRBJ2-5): DGGITQSPKYLFRKEGQNVTLSCEQNLNHDAMYWYRQDPGQGLRLIYYSQIVNDFQKGDIAEGYSVSREKKESFPLTVTSAQKNPTAFYLCASSIVGTWEETQYFGPGTRLLVL.

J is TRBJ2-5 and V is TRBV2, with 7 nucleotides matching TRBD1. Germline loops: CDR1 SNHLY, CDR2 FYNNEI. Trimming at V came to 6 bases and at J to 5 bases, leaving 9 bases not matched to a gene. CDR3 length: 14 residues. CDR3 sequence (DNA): TGTGCCAGCAGAGTCGACAGGGCTGGGGAGACCCAGTACTTC. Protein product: CASRVDRAGETQYF.

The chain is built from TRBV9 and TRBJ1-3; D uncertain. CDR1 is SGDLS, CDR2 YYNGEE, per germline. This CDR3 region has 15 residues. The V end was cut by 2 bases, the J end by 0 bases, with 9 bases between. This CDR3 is CASSVGSNSGNTIYF. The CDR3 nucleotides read TGTGCCAGCAGCGTCGGATCCAACTCTGGAAACACCATATATTTT.

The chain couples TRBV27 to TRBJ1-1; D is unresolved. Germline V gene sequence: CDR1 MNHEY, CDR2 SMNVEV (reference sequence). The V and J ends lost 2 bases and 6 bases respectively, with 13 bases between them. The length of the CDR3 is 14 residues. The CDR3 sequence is CASSLVSGDPEAFF. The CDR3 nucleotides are TGTGCCAGCAGTTTAGTTTCCGGGGATCCTGAAGCTTTCTTT.

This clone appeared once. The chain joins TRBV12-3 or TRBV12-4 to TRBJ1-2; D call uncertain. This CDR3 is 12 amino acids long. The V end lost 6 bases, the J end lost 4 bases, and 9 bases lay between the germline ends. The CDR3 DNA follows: TGTGCCAGCAGCCTTGACACCTATGGCTACACCTTC. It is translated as CASSLDTYGYTF.

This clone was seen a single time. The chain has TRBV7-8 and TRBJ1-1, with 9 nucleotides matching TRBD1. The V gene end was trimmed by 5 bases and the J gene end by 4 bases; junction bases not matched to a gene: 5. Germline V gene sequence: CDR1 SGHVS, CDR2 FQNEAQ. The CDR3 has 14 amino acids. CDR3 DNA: TGTGCCAGCAGCCTACGACAGGGGGTCACTGAAGCTTTCTTT. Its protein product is CASSLRQGVTEAFF.

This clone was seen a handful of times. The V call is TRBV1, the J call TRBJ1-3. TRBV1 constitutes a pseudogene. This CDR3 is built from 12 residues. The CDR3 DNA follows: TGCACCAGCAGGGGTTCAGGAAACACCATATATTTT. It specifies CTSRGSGNTIYF.

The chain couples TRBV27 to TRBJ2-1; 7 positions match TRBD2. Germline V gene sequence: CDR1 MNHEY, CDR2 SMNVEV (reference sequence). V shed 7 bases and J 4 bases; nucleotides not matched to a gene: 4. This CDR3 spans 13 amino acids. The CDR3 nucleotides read TGTGCCAGCAATACCGGGGGGTACAATGAGCAGTTCTTC. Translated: CASNTGGYNEQFF.

CDR3 amino acids: CASSGTGGYGQPQHF. The CDR3 coding sequence is TGTGCCAGTAGCGGGACAGGGGGTTATGGTCAGCCCCAGCATTTT. The V call is TRBV19, the J call TRBJ1-5; TRBD1 agrees at 11 bases. After removal of 6 bases from V and 6 bases from J, the junction contained 7 bases not matched to a gene. The CDR3 consists of 15 residues. Germline CDR1 and CDR2: LNHDA and SQIVND (reference sequence).

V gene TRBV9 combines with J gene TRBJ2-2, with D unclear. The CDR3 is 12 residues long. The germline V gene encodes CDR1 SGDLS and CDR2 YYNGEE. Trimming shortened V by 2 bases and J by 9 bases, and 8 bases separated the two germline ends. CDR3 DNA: TGTGCCAGCAGCGTTCGTACCCGGGAGCTGTTTTTT. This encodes CASSVRTRELFF.

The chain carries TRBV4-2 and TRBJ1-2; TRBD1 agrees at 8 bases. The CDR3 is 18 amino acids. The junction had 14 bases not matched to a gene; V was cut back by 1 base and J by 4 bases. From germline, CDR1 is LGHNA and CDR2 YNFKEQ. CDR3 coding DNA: TGTGCCAGCAGCCAAGGATTGGACAGGGTAGCCTTTAGCTATGGCTACACCTTC. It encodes CASSQGLDRVAFSYGYTF.

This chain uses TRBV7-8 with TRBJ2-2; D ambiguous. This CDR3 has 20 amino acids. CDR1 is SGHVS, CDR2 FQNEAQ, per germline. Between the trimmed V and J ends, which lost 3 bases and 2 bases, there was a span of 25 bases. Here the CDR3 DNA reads TGTGCCAGCAGCTTGTTGGGCCTCCCCGGGCCACCGACCAACACCGGGGAGCTGTTTTTT. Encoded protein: CASSLLGLPGPPTNTGELFF.

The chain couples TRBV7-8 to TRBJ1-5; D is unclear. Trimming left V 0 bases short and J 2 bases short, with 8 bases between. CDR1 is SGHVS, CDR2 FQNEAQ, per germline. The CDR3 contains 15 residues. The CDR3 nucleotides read TGTGCCAGCAGCTTAGCCCTGTATGGCAATCAGCCCCAGCATTTT. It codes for CASSLALYGNQPQHF.

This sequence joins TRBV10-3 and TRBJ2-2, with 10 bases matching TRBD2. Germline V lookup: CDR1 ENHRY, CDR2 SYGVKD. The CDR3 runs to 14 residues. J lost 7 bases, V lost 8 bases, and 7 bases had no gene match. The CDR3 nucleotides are TGTGCCATCGGGCTAGCGGGGGAGAGCGGGGAGCTGTTTTTT. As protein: CAIGLAGESGELFF.

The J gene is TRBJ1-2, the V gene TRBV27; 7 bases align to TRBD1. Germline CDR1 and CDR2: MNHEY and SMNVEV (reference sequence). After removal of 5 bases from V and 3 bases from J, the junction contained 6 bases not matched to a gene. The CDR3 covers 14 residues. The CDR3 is CASSTFQGDYGYTF. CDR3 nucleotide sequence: TGTGCCAGCAGTACATTCCAGGGGGACTATGGCTACACCTTC.

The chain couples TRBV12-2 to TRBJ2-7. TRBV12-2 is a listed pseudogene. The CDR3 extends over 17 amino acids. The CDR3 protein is CASRLAEIMTPAYEQYF. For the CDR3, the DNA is TGTGCAAGTCGCTTAGCGGAAATAATGACCCCAGCCTACGAGCAGTACTTC.

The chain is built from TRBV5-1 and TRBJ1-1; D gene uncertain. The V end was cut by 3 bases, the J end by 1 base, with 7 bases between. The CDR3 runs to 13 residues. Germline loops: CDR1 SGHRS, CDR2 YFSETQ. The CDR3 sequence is CASSYGSNTEAFF. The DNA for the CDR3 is TGCGCCAGCAGCTATGGGTCGAACACTGAAGCTTTCTTT.

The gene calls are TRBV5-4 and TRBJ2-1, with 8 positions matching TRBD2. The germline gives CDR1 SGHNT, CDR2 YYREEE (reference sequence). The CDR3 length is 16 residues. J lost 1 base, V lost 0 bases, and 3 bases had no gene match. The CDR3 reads CASSLGRGGSYNEQFF. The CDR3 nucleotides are TGTGCCAGCAGCTTGGGACGGGGGGGGTCCTACAATGAGCAGTTCTTC. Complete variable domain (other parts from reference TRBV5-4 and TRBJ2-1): ETGVTQSPTHLIKTRGQQVTLRCSSQSGHNTVSWYQQALGQGPQFIFQYYREEENGRGNFPPRFSGLQFPNYSSELNVNALELDDSALYLCASSLGRGGSYNEQFFGPGTRLTVL.

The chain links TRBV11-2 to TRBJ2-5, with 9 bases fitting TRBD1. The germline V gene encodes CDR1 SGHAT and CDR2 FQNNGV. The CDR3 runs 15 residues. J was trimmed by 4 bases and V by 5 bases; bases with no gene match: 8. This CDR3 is CASSVPGTGRETQYF. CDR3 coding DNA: TGTGCCAGCAGCGTGCCCGGGACAGGGAGAGAGACCCAGTACTTC.